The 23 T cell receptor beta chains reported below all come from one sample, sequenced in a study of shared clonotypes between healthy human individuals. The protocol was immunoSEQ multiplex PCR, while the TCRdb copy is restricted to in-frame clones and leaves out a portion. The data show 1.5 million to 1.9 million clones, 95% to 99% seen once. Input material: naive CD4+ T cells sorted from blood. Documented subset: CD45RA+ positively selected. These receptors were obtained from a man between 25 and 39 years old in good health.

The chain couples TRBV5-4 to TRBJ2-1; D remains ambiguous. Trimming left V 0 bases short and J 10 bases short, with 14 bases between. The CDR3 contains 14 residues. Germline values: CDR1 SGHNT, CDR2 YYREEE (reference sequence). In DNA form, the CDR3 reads TGTGCCAGCAGCTTGGTGTCCCCCAGCGTGGAGCAGTTCTTC. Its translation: CASSLVSPSVEQFF.

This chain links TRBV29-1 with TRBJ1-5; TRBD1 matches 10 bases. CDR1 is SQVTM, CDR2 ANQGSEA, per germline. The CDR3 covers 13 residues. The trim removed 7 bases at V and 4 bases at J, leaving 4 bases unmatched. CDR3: CSAGQGINQPQHF. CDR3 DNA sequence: TGCAGCGCGGGACAGGGGATTAATCAGCCCCAGCATTTT.

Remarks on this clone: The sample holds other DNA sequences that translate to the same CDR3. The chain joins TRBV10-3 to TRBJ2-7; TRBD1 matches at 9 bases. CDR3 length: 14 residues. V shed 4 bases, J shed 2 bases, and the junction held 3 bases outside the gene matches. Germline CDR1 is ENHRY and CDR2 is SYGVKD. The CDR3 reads CAISGQGGPYEQYF. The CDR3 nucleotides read TGTGCCATCAGTGGACAGGGGGGACCCTACGAGCAGTACTTC.

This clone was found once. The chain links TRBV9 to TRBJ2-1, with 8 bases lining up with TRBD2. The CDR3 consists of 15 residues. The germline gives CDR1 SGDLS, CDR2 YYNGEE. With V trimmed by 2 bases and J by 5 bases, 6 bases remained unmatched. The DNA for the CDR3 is TGTGCCAGCAGCGTTCATACTAGCGGCAACAATGAGCAGTTCTTC. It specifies CASSVHTSGNNEQFF.

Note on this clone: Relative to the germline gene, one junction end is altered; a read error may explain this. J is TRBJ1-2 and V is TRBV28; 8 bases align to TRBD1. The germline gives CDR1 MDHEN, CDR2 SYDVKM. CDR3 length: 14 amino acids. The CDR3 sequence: CASSQDRENFGYTF. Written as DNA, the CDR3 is TGTGCCAGCAGCCAGGACAGGGAGAACTTTGGCTACACCTTC.

This CDR3 is CASSLATGQLHPAYNEQFF. The DNA for the CDR3 is TGTGCCAGCAGCTTAGCCACAGGACAGCTACACCCAGCCTACAATGAGCAGTTCTTC. The chain recombines TRBV7-2 with TRBJ2-1; D possibly corresponds to TRBD1 (6 bases). Germline CDR1 and CDR2: SGHTA and FQGNSA. V was shortened by 0 bases and J by 2 bases, with 20 bases between the two germline ends. This CDR3 spans 19 amino acids.

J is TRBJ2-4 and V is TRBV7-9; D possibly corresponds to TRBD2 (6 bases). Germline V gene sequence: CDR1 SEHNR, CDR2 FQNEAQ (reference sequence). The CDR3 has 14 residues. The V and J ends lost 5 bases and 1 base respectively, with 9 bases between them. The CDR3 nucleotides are TGTGCCAGCAGCCATGGGGGGGCCAAAAACATTCAGTACTTC. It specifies CASSHGGAKNIQYF.

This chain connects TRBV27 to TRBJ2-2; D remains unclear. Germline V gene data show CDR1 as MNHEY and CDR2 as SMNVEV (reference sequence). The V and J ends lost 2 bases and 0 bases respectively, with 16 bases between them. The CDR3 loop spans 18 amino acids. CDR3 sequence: CASSLVPRNFANTGELFF. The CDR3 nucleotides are TGTGCCAGCAGTTTAGTCCCTAGGAATTTCGCGAACACCGGGGAGCTGTTTTTT.

The CDR3 sequence is CASSLAARGQWETQYF. The DNA for the CDR3 is TGTGCCAGCAGCTTAGCTGCCAGGGGGCAATGGGAGACCCAGTACTTC. The V and J genes are TRBV7-9 and TRBJ2-5; 8 nucleotides line up with TRBD1. The CDR3 contains 16 residues. V gave up 0 bases and J gave up 5 bases; unmatched junction bases: 8. The germline V gene encodes CDR1 SEHNR and CDR2 FQNEAQ (reference sequence).

The CDR3 DNA reads TGTGCCAGCACCCCTGACGGGACGCTCTACAATGAGCAGTTCTTC. Translation gives CASTPDGTLYNEQFF. V gene TRBV5-6 combines with J gene TRBJ2-1, with D possibly being TRBD1 or TRBD2 (5 bases each). V was trimmed by 6 bases and J by 3 bases, leaving 16 bases between them. This CDR3 has 15 residues. Germline CDR1 is SGHDT and CDR2 is YYEEEE.

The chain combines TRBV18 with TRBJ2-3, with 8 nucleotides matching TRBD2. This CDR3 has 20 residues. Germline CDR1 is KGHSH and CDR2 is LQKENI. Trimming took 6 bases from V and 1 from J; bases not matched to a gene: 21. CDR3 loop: CASSATGGPFGLSGTDTQYF. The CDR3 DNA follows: TGTGCCAGCTCTGCAACGGGAGGGCCTTTTGGTCTGTCTGGCACAGATACGCAGTATTTT.

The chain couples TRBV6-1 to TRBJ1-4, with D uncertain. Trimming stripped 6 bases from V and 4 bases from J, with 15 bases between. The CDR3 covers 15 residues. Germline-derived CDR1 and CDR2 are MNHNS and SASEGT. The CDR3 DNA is TGTGCCAGCAGCGCCTGGGAGACGGGTAATGAAAAACTGTTTTTT. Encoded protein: CASSAWETGNEKLFF.

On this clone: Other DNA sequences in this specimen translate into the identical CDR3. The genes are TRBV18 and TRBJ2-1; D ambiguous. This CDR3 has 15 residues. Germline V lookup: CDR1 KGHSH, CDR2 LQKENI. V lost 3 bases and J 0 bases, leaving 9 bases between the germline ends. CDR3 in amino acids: CASSPPQSSYNEQFF. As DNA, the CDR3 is TGTGCCAGCTCACCCCCTCAGAGCTCCTACAATGAGCAGTTCTTC.

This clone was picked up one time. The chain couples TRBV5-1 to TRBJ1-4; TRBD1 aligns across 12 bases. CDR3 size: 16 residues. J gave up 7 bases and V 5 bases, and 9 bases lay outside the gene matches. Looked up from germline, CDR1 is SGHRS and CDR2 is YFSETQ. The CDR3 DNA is TGCGCCAGCAGGCCCGGGACAGGGGGCCTTACTGAAAAACTGTTTTTT. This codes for CASRPGTGGLTEKLFF.

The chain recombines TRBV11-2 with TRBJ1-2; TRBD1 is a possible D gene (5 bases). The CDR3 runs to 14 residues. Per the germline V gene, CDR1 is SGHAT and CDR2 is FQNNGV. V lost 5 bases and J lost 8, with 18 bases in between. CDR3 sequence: CASSLVTGVGGYTF. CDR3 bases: TGTGCCAGCAGCCTTGTCACGGGGGTGGGAGGCTACACCTTC.

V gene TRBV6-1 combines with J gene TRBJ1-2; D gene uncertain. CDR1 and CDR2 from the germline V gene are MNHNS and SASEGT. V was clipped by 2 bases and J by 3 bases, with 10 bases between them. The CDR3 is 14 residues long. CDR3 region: CASSEPGGYYGYTF. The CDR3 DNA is TGTGCCAGCAGTGAACCGGGAGGATACTATGGCTACACCTTC.

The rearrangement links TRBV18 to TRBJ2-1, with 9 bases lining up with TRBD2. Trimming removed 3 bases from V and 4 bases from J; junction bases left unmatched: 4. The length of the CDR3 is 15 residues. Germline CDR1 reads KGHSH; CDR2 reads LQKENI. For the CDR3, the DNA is TGTGCCAGCTCACCTTCAGCGGGAGGATACAATGAGCAGTTCTTC. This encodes CASSPSAGGYNEQFF.

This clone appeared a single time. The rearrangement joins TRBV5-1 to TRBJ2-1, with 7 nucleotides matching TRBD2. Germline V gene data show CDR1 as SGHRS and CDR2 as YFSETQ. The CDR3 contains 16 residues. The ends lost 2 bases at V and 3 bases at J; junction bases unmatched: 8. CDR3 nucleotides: TGCGCCAGCAGCTTAACCCCCCTAGCGGACTACAATGAGCAGTTCTTC. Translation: CASSLTPLADYNEQFF.

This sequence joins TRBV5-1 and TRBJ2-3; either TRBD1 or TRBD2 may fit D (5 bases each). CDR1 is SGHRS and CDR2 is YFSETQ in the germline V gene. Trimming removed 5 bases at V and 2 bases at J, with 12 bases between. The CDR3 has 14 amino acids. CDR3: CASRLTGTTDTQYF. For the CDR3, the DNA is TGCGCCAGCAGGCTGACCGGGACCACAGATACGCAGTATTTT.

CDR3 amino acids: CASSPGGGGKKKDTEAFF. Written as DNA, the CDR3 is TGTGCCAGCAGTCCTGGTGGGGGAGGGAAGAAAAAGGACACTGAAGCTTTCTTT. J is TRBJ1-1 and V is TRBV27; perhaps TRBD1 as D (5 bases). The CDR3 sequence is 18 residues long. Trimming shortened V by 5 bases and J by 3 bases, and 25 bases separated the two germline ends. Germline CDR1 and CDR2: MNHEY and SMNVEV (reference sequence).

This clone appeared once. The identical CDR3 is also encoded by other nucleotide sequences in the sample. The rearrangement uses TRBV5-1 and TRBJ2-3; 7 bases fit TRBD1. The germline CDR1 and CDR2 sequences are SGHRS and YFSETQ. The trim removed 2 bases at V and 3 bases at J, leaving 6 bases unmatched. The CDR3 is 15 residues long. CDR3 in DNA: TGCGCCAGCAGCTTACAGGGGACATCAACAGATACGCAGTATTTT. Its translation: CASSLQGTSTDTQYF.

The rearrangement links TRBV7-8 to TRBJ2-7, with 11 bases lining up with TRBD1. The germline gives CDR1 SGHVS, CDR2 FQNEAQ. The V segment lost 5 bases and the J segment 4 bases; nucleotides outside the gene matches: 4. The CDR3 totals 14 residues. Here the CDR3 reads CASSKRDRGYEQYF. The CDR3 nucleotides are TGTGCCAGCAGCAAACGGGACAGGGGGTACGAGCAGTACTTC.

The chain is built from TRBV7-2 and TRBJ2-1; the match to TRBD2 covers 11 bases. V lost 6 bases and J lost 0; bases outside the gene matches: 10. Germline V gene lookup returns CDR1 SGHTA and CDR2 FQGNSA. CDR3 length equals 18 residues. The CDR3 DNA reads TGTGCCAGCAGGTGGACTAGCGGGCTAATGGGCTCCTACAATGAGCAGTTCTTC. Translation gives CASRWTSGLMGSYNEQFF.